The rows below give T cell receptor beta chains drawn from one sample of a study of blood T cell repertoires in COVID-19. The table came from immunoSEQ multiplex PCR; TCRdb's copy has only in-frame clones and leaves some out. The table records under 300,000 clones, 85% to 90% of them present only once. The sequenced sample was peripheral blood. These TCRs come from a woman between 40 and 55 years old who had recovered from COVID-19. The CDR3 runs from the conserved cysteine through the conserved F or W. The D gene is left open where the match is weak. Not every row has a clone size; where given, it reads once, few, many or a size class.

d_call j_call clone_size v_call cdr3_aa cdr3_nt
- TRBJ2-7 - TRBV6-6 CASSYGPGTGEQYF TGTGCCAGCAGTTACGGCCCGGGTACGGGAGAGCAGTACTTC
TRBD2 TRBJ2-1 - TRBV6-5 CASSNSGRAEQFF TGTGCCAGCAGTAATAGCGGGAGAGCTGAGCAGTTCTTC
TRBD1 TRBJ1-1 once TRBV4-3 CASSRGQGATEAFF TGCGCCAGCAGCCGGGGACAGGGGGCGACTGAAGCTTTCTTT
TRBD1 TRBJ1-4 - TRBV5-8 CASSVPGQGVEKLFF TGTGCCAGCAGCGTCCCGGGACAGGGGGTCGAAAAACTGTTTTTT
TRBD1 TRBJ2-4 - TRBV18 CASSPMDREGIQYF TGTGCCAGCTCACCAATGGACAGGGAAGGCATTCAGTACTTC
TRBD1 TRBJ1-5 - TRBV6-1 CASSETRGRGNQPQHF TGTGCCAGCAGTGAAACAAGGGGGCGAGGCAATCAGCCCCAGCATTTT
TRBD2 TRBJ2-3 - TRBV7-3 CASSKRGGLAGDRDTQYF TGTGCCAGCAGCAAAAGGGGGGGACTAGCGGGAGACAGAGATACGCAGTATTTT
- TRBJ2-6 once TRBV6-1 CASSEVGRGGSGANVLTF TGTGCCAGCAGTGAAGTCGGTAGAGGAGGCTCTGGGGCCAACGTCCTGACTTTC
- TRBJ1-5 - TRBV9 CASSAAPEPYSNQPQHF TGTGCCAGCAGCGCAGCGCCGGAACCGTATAGCAATCAGCCCCAGCATTTT
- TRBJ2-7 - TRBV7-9 CASSPTRGRAGYEQYF TGTGCCAGCAGCCCAACCCGCGGGCGCGCCGGGTACGAGCAGTACTTC
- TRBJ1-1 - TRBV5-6 CASSPPRRSTEAFF TGTGCCAGCAGCCCCCCGAGGAGGAGCACTGAAGCTTTCTTT
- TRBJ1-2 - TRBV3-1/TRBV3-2 CASSQGVLGYGYIF TGTGCCAGCAGCCAAGGGGTTTTGGGCTATGGCTACATCTTC
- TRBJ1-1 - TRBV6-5 CATTSAGAGTEAFF TGTGCCACGACTTCGGCAGGGGCCGGCACTGAAGCTTTCTTT
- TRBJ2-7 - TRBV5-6 CASSLLRNGEQYF TGTGCCAGCAGCTTGTTGCGAAACGGCGAGCAGTACTTC
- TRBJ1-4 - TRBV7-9 CASSPSGVLEKLFF TGTGCCAGCAGCCCCTCCGGGGTTCTCGAAAAACTGTTTTTT
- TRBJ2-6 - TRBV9 CASSPAPQGSGANVLTF TGTGCCAGCAGCCCAGCACCCCAGGGCTCTGGGGCCAACGTCCTGACTTTC
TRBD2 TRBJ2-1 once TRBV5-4 CASSASGSSYNEQFF TGTGCCAGCAGCGCTAGCGGGAGCTCCTACAATGAGCAGTTCTTC
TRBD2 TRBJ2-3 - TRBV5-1 CASSLTGLAAPDTQYF TGCGCCAGCAGCTTGACGGGACTAGCGGCCCCAGATACGCAGTATTTT
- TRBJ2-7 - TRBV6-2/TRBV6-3 CASSYPNEQYF TGTGCCAGCAGTTACCCCAACGAGCAGTACTTC
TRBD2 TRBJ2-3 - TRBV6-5 CASTSGGTTDTQYF TGTGCCAGCACCTCGGGGGGAACAACAGATACGCAGTATTTT
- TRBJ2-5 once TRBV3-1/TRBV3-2 CASGPGGPQYF TGTGCCAGCGGCCCCGGGGGTCCCCAGTACTTC
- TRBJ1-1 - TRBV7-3 CASSLGRGSTEAFF TGTGCCAGCAGCTTAGGTCGCGGGAGCACTGAAGCTTTCTTT
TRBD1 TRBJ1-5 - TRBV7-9 CASSLKGGQVLNQPQHF TGTGCCAGCAGCTTAAAAGGCGGACAGGTTCTCAATCAGCCCCAGCATTTT
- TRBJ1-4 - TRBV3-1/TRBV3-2 CASSQDGGTNEKLFF TGTGCCAGCAGCCAAGATGGGGGGACTAATGAAAAACTGTTTTTT
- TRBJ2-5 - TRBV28 CASKAGGAETQYF TGTGCCAGCAAGGCCGGCGGTGCGGAGACCCAGTACTTC
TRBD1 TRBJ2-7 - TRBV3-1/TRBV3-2 CASSRAGTGTYEQYF TGTGCCAGCAGTCGGGCCGGGACAGGGACCTACGAGCAGTACTTC
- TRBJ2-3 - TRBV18 CASSPPLRGTDTQYF TGTGCCAGCTCACCACCGTTGCGGGGCACAGATACGCAGTATTTT
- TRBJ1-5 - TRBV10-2 CASSYLTGSNQPQHF TGCGCCAGCAGCTACCTGACAGGTAGTAATCAGCCCCAGCATTTT
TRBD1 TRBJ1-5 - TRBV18 CASSPLAGGKNQPQHF TGTGCCAGCTCACCATTGGCAGGGGGCAAGAATCAGCCCCAGCATTTT
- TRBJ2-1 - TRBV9 CASSPGVEYNEQFF TGTGCCAGCAGCCCAGGGGTAGAGTACAATGAGCAGTTCTTC
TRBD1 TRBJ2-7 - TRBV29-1 CSFRTGASSYEQYF TGCAGCTTCAGGACAGGCGCTAGCTCCTACGAGCAGTACTTC
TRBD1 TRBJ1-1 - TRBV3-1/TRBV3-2 CASSPGVGQGDTEAFF TGTGCCAGCAGCCCGGGTGTGGGACAGGGGGACACTGAAGCTTTCTTT
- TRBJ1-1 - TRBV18 CASSPQVKVGSMNTEAFF TGTGCCAGCTCACCACAAGTTAAAGTGGGGAGTATGAACACTGAAGCTTTCTTT
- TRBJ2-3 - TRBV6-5 CASSYSAHDTQYF TGTGCCAGCAGTTACTCGGCCCACGATACGCAGTATTTT
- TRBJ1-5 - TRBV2 CASSVGLSNQPQHF TGTGCCAGCAGTGTTGGCCTTAGCAATCAGCCCCAGCATTTT
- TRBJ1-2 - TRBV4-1 CASSQGVSRVDYGYTF TGCGCCAGCAGCCAAGGGGTCTCCAGGGTGGACTATGGCTACACCTTC
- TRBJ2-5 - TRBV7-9 CASSLATGGETQYF TGTGCCAGCAGCTTAGCCACAGGAGGGGAGACCCAGTACTTC
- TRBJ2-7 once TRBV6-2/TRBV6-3 CASTPRGAWEQYF TGTGCCAGCACCCCCCGGGGGGCGTGGGAGCAGTACTTC
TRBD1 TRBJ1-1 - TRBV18 CASRPGQANTEAFF TGTGCCAGCCGACCGGGACAGGCCAACACTGAAGCTTTCTTT
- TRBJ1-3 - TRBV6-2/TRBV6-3 CASSMGLVSSGNTIYF TGTGCCAGCAGTATGGGCCTTGTGAGCTCTGGAAACACCATATATTTT
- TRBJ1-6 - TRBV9 CASSEAWTRGSPLHF TGTGCCAGCAGCGAGGCCTGGACAAGAGGTTCACCCCTCCACTTT
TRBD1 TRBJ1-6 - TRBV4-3 CASSLKGQGNSPLHF TGCGCCAGCAGCCTAAAGGGACAGGGAAATTCACCCCTCCACTTT
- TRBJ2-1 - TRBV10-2 CASRTRVGYYNEQFF TGCGCCAGCAGAACTAGGGTGGGCTACTACAATGAGCAGTTCTTC
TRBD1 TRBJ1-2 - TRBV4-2 CASSQDPGQGGGYTF TGTGCCAGCAGCCAAGATCCCGGACAGGGAGGCGGCTACACCTTC
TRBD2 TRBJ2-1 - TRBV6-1 CASSELAWTSGSHEQFF TGTGCCAGCAGTGAACTTGCTTGGACTAGCGGGAGCCATGAGCAGTTCTTC
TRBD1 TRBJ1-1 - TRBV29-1 CSGGTANTEAFF TGCAGCGGGGGGACAGCGAACACTGAAGCTTTCTTT
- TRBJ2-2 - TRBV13 CASSLGPTGELFF TGTGCCAGCAGCTTAGGCCCAACCGGGGAGCTGTTTTTT
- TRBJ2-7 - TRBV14 CASSQDLAAAPWEQYF TGTGCCAGCAGCCAAGATCTGGCAGCAGCGCCGTGGGAGCAGTACTTC
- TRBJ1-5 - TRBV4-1 CASSPSRTASNQPQHF TGCGCCAGCAGCCCGAGCCGGACAGCTAGCAATCAGCCCCAGCATTTT
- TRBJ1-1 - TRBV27 CASSLSPPLSGSEAFF TGTGCCAGCAGTTTGTCCCCGCCTTTGTCAGGATCCGAAGCTTTCTTT
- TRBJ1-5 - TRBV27 CASRPLLGGNQPQHF TGTGCCAGCAGACCCCTTCTTGGGGGGAATCAGCCCCAGCATTTT
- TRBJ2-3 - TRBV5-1 CASSLGGADTQYF TGCGCCAGCAGCTTGGGGGGCGCGGATACGCAGTATTTT
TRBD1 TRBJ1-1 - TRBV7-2 CASSPHTATGGGVFF TGTGCCAGCAGCCCCCACACAGCGACAGGGGGCGGGGTTTTCTTT
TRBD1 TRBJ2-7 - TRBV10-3 CAIRTGGLYEQYF TGTGCCATCAGGACAGGGGGCCTCTACGAGCAGTACTTC
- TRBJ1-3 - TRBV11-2 CASSLGSTGNTIYF TGTGCCAGCAGCTTAGGCTCTACGGGAAACACCATATATTTT